Here is one T cell receptor beta chain with its context. Its antigen is not yet known. No base quality information exists; no much larger clone differs at one position. This sample stems from a study of blood T cell repertoires in COVID-19 (dated by TCRdb to the early 2020s). A note on the overall study: Samples covering the acute and convalescent phases of COVID-19 were provided by collaborators in the United States, Italy and Spain. The material from the prospective study consisted of cDNA or gDNA derived from T cells, B-cell-depleted T cells, or PBMCs. Subjects who had been exposed to COVID-19, were actively infected with it, or had recovered from it provided the deeply sampled blood TCRbeta repertoires that made up the dataset. The repertoires were made available in a free public database intended to serve as a resource for research on the immune response to SARS-CoV-2. Samples were obtained from the ongoing ImmuneRACE study (first 160 participants) and from 1,254 subjects provided by 6 global collaborators. Sample metadata almost always included a de-identified subject ID, COVID-19 status, age in years and sex. Where available, HLA class I and class II types were taken from metadata supplied by the sample provider and were not determined by assay-based typing.

A second Seattle source provided samples from volunteer blood donors who had recovered from COVID-19. Whole blood was collected in K2EDTA tubes by collaborating institutions according to the institutions' own protocols. For TCRbeta analysis, collaborators shipped samples in one of three forms: frozen whole blood, isolated PBMCs, or DNA extracted from either of those sample types. Study-level results and caveats: How much clinical and demographic metadata was included differed by source and by participant, and the metadata was provided uncurated.

The immunoSEQ Assay, a bias-controlled multiplex PCR, was used to amplify TCRbeta CDR3 regions from genomic DNA. In the paper's pipeline: The number of nucleated cells in each sample was estimated from the amplification of reference gene primers within the assay. To quantify the absolute abundance of each unique TCRbeta CDR3 rearrangement, sequence reads were collapsed and filtered. Productive Simpson clonality was computed per sample as the square root of Simpson's diversity index over productive rearrangements. Here the immuneACCESS table is served through TCRdb, limited to in-frame sequences with V and J called. Missing clones are a known gap in these copies; in checked studies unresolved V genes cover under half, and the rest lacks a known reason. Clone size and V and J calls were adopted from that table, with D and trimming inferred from the DNA. This sample holds 250,000 to 300,000 clones; around four fifths were observed only once. The ten largest account for over 4.5% of the sample.

This clonotype was obtained from a man in his fifties or sixties who had recovered from COVID-19. The specimen sequenced was peripheral blood.

The DNA sequence is as follows: TGCGCCAGCAGCTTGGTGGGCAGGGCTGGTGAAAAACTGTTTTTT. It encodes CASSLVGRAGEKLFF. The V and J segments used are TRBV5-1 and TRBJ1-4; the D gene is perhaps TRBD1, from 5 matching bases. Sequences SGHRS (CDR1) and YFSETQ (CDR2) are obtained from the germline V gene. Its CDR3 holds 15 amino acids, cysteine through phenylalanine. Only the CDR3 portion is preserved as DNA: 45 bases, with reading frame beginning at the first base. The junction carries 13 bases between V and J, which are trimmed by 0 bases and 7 bases respectively. The CDR3, completed at both ends by the reference TRBV5-1 and TRBJ1-4 genes, gives the full variable domain KAGVTQTPRYLIKTRGQQVTLSCSPISGHRSVSWYQQTPGQGLQFLFEYFSETQRNKGNFPGRFSGRQFSNSRSEMNVSTLELGDSALYLCASSLVGRAGEKLFFGSGTQLSVL.